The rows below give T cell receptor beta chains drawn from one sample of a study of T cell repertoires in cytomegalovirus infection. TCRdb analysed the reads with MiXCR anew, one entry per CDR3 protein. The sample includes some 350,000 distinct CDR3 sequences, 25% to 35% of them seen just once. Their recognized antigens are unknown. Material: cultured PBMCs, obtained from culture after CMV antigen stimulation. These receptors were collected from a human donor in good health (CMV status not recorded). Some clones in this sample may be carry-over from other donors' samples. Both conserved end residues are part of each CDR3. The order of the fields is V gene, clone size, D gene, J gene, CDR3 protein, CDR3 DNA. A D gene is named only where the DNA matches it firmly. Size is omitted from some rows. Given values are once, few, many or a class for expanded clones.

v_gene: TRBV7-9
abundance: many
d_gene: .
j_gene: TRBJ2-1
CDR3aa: CASSLSGARSYNEQFF
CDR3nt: TGTGCCAGCAGCCTCAGTGGCGCCCGCTCCTACAATGAGCAGTTCTTC

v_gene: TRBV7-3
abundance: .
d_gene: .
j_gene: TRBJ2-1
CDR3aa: CASSPSGRLQVAEQFF
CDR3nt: TGTGCCAGCAGCCCTTCGGGCAGGTTGCAGGTAGCGGAGCAGTTCTTC

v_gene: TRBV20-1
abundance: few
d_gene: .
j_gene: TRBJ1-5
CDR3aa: CSARANPDGLQGPQHF
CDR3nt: TGCAGTGCTAGAGCTAACCCGGACGGGCTCCAAGGGCCCCAGCATTTT

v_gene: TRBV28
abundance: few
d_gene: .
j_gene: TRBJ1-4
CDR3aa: CASTLRPGTEKLFF
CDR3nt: TGTGCCAGCACCCTAAGGCCAGGCACAGAAAAACTGTTTTTT

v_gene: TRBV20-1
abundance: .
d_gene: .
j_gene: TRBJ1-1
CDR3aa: CSARDDYLGDTEAFF
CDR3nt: TGCAGTGCTAGAGATGATTATTTGGGGGACACTGAAGCTTTCTTT

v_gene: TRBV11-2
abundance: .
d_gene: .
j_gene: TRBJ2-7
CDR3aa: CASSLASSSYEQYF
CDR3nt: TGTGCCAGCAGCTTAGCCTCGAGCTCCTACGAGCAGTACTTC

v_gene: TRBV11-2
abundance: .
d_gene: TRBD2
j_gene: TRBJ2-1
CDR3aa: CASSLRLAPNYNEQFF
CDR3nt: TGTGCCAGCAGCTTAAGACTAGCGCCGAACTACAATGAGCAGTTCTTC

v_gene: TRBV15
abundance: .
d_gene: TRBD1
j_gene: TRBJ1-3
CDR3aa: CATSRDRQGVGNTIYF
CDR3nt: TGTGCCACCAGCAGAGATAGACAGGGGGTTGGAAACACCATATATTTT

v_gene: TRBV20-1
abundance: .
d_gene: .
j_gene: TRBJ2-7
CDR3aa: CSALGGASYEQYF
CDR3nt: TGCAGTGCTCTCGGCGGGGCCTCCTACGAGCAGTACTTC

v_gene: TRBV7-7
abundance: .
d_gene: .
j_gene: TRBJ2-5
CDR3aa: CASSLAGHETQYF
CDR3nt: TGTGCTAGCAGCTTGGCGGGACATGAGACCCAGTACTTC

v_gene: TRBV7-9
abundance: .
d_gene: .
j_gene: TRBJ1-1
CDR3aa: CASSFRGVTEAFF
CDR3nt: TGTGCCAGCAGCTTTCGCGGAGTTACTGAAGCTTTCTTT

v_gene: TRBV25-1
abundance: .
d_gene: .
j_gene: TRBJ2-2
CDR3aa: CASSFGELFF
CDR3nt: TGTGCCAGCAGTTTCGGGGAGCTGTTTTTT

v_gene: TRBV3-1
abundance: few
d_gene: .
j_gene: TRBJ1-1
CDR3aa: CASSPGQGVGMNTEAFF
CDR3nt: TGTGCCAGCAGCCCCGGACAAGGGGTCGGTATGAACACTGAAGCTTTCTTT

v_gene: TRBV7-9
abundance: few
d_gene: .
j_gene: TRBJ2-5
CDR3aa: CASSRQLETQYF
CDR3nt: TGTGCCAGCAGCCGACAGCTAGAGACCCAGTACTTC

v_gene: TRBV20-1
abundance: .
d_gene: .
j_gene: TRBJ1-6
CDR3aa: CSARLPRTVDNSPLHF
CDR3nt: TGCAGTGCTCGACTCCCAAGGACAGTCGATAATTCACCCCTCCACTTT

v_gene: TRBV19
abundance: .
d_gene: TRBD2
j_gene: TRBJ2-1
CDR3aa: CASSIVWGGSNEQFF
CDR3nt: TGTGCCAGTAGTATAGTTTGGGGAGGGAGCAATGAGCAGTTCTTC

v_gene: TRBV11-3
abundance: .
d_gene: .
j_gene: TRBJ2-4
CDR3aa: CASSLGEKNIQYF
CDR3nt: TGTGCCAGCAGCCTAGGGGAGAAAAACATTCAGTACTTC

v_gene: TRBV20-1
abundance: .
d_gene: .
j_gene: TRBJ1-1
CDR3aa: CSALNGGGGTEAFF
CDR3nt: TGCAGTGCTTTAAATGGGGGCGGGGGCACTGAAGCTTTCTTT

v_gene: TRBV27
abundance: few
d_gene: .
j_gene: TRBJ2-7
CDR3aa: CASRRGGVYEQYF
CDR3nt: TGTGCCAGCAGACGGGGAGGAGTCTACGAGCAGTACTTC

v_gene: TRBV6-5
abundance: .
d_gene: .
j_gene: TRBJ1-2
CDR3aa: CATRILDSGYTF
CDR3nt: TGTGCCACCCGGATACTAGATTCCGGCTACACCTTC

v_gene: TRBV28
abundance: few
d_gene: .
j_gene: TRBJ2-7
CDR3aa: CASSPGGLSSYEQYF
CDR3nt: TGTGCCAGCAGCCCCGGAGGTTTGAGCTCCTACGAGCAGTACTTC

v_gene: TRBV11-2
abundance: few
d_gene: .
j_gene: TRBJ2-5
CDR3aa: CASSSPVSRVGMRETQYF
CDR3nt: TGTGCCAGCAGCTCCCCGGTTTCGCGGGTGGGTATGAGGGAGACCCAGTACTTC

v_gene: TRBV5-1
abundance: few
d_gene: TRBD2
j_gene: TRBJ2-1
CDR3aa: CASSSLTSGPSYNEQFF
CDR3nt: TGCGCCAGCAGCTCCTTGACTAGCGGGCCCTCCTACAATGAGCAGTTCTTC

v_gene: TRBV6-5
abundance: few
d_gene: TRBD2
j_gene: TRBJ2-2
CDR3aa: CASSYSRDGAGRANTGELFF
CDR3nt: TGTGCCAGCAGTTACTCCCGGGACGGGGCAGGGAGGGCGAACACCGGGGAGCTGTTTTTT

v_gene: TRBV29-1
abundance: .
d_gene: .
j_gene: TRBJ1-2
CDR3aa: CSVGGDEGYTF
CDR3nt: TGCAGCGTTGGAGGGGATGAGGGCTACACCTTC

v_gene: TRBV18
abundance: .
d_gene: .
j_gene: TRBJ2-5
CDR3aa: CASSPLPSSETQYF
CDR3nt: TGTGCCAGCTCACCATTGCCTAGTTCAGAGACCCAGTACTTC

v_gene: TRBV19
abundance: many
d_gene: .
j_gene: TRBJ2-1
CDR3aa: CASSIDQIARQFF
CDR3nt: TGTGCCAGTAGTATAGATCAGATTGCAAGGCAGTTCTTC

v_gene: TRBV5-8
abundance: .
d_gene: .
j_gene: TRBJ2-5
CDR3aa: CASSLVGPLTETQYF
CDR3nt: TGTGCCAGCAGCTTGGTAGGGCCCCTAACAGAGACCCAGTACTTC

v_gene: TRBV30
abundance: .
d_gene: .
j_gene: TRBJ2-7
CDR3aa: CARRDMSSYEQYF
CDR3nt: TGTGCCCGCCGGGACATGAGCTCCTACGAGCAGTACTTC

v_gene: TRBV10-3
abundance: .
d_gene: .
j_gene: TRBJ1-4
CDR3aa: CAISESDSPNEKLFF
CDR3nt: TGTGCCATCAGTGAGTCCGACAGCCCAAATGAAAAACTGTTTTTT

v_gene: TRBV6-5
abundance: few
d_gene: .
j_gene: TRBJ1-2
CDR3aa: CASSYRPSLDGANYGYTF
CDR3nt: TGTGCCAGCAGTTACCGCCCTTCCTTGGATGGTGCGAACTATGGCTACACCTTC

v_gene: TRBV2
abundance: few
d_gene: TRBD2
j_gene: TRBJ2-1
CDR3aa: CASSGLARNNEQFF
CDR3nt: TGTGCCAGCAGCGGACTAGCGCGCAACAATGAGCAGTTCTTC

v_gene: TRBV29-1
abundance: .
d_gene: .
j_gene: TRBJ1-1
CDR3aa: CSVEKNGRTFF
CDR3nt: TGCAGCGTTGAAAAAAACGGTAGGACTTTCTTT

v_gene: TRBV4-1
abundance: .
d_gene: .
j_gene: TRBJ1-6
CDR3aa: CASSQDGTSYNSPLHF
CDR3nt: TGCGCCAGCAGCCAAGACGGCACCTCCTATAATTCACCCCTCCACTTT

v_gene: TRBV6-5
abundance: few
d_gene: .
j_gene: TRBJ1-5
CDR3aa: CASSYSGIHSNQPQHF
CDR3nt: TGTGCCAGCAGTTACTCAGGGATTCATAGCAATCAGCCCCAGCATTTT

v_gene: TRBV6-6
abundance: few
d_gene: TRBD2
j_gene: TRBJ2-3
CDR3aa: CASRPLRDYPDTQYF
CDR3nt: TGTGCCAGCAGACCCCTCCGGGACTACCCAGATACGCAGTATTTT

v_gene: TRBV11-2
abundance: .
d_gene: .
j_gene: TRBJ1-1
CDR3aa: CASSGNSGNTEAFF
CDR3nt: TGTGCCAGCAGTGGGAACAGTGGGAACACTGAAGCTTTCTTT

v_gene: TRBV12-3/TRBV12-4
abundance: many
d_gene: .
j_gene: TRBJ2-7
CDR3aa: CASTTTGYEQYF
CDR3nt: TGTGCCAGCACCACGACAGGCTACGAGCAGTACTTC

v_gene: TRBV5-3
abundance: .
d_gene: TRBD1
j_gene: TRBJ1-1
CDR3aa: CASRLTGANTEAFF
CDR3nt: TGTGCCAGCAGACTGACAGGGGCCAACACTGAAGCTTTCTTT

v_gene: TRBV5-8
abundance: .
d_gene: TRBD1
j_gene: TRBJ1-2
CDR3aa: CASRLRTGNLYGYTF
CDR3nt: TGTGCCAGCAGACTTCGGACAGGGAACCTCTATGGCTACACCTTC

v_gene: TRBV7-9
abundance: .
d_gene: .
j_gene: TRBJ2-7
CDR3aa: CASSPQGRYEQYF
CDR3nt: TGTGCCAGCAGCCCACAGGGCCGCTACGAGCAGTACTTC

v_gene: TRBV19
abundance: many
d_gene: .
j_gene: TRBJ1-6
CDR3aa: CASRDRRARENSPLHF
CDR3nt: TGTGCCAGTAGAGACCGTAGGGCCAGAGAAAATTCACCCCTCCACTTT

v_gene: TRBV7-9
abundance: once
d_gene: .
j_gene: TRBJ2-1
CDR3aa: CASSSGPFRDNEQFF
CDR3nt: TGTGCCAGCAGCTCAGGCCCCTTCCGCGACAATGAGCAGTTCTTC

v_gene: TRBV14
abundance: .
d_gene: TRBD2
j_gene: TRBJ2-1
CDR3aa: CASSLISGDYNEQFF
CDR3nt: TGTGCCAGCAGCCTTATTAGCGGGGATTACAATGAGCAGTTCTTC

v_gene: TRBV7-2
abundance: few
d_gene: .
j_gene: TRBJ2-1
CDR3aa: CASSYDRSYNEQFF
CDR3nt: TGTGCCAGCAGCTACGACAGGTCTTACAATGAGCAGTTCTTC

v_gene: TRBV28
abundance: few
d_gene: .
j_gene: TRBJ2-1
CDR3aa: CASSFGRGEQFF
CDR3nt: TGTGCCAGCAGTTTCGGGCGGGGTGAGCAGTTCTTC

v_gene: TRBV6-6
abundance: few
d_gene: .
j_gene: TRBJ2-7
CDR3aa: CASRLNGNSYEQYF
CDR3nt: TGTGCCAGTAGATTAAACGGGAACTCCTACGAGCAGTACTTC

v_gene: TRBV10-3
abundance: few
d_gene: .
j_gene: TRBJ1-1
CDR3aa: CAITDTLGYTEAFF
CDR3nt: TGTGCCATCACGGACACCTTAGGGTACACTGAAGCTTTCTTT